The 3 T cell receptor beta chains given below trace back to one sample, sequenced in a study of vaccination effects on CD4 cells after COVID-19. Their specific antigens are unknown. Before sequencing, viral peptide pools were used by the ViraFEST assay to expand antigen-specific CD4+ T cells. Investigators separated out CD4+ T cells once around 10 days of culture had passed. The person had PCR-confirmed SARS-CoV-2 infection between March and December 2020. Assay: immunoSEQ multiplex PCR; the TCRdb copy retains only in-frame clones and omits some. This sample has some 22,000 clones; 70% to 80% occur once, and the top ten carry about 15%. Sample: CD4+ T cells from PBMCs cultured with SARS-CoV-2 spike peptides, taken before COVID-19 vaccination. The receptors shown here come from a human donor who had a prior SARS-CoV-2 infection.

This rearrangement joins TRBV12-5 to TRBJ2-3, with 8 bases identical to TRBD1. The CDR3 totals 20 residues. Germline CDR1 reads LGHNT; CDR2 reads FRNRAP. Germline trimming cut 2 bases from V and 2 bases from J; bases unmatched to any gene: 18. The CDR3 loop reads CASGLFLPLIGQGVTDTQYF. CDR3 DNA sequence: TGTGCTAGTGGTTTGTTCTTGCCTCTTATCGGACAGGGAGTCACAGATACGCAGTATTTT.

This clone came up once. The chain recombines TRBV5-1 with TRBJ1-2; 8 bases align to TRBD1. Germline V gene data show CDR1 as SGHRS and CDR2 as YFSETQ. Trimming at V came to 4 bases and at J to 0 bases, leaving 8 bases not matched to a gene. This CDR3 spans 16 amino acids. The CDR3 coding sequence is TGCGCCAGCAGCAGACCAGGGGGCGCGGCTAACTATGGCTACACCTTC. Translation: CASSRPGGAANYGYTF.

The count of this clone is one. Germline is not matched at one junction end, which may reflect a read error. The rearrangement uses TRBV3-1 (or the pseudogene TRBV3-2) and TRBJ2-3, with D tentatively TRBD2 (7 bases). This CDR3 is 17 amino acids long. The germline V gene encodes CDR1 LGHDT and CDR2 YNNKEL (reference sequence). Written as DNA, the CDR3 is TGTGCCAGCACCCAAATGGGGGGGGCCACCGGCACAGATACGCAGTATTTT. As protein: CASTQMGGATGTDTQYF.